These 32 T cell receptor beta chains were all obtained from the same sample, sequenced in a study of cytomegalovirus exposure and HLA in healthy donors (TCRdb year 2017). The library was made by the immunoSEQ multiplex PCR assay. For the multiplex PCR, a mixture combining 60 forward primers for TCR Vbeta segments and 13 reverse primers for TCR Jbeta segments was used. Here the immuneACCESS table is served through TCRdb, limited to in-frame sequences with V and J called. Missing clones are a known gap in these copies; in checked studies unresolved V genes cover under half, and the rest lacks a known reason. The table for this sample lists approximately 100,000 clones; 65% to 80% of them were counted only once. Approximately 10% of the sample comes from the top ten. The sequenced sample consisted of PBMCs. Source of these receptors: a man aged 35 to 55 in good health and CMV-seropositive.

The chain uses TRBV5-8 and TRBJ2-3; TRBD2 might be the D (7 bases). Germline loops: CDR1 SGHTS, CDR2 YDEGEE. The CDR3 has 15 amino acids. Trimming stripped 4 bases from V and 5 bases from J, with 17 bases between. The CDR3 nucleotides read TGTGCCAGCAGCCTTTGGGGGGGCCGAAAAGATACGCAGTATTTT. Protein sequence: CASSLWGGRKDTQYF.

The rearrangement uses TRBV7-9 and TRBJ1-4, with 7 bases identical to TRBD1. Germline lookup yields CDR1 SEHNR and CDR2 FQNEAQ (reference sequence). V was clipped by 2 bases and J by 7 bases; unmatched bases: 10. The CDR3 contains 16 residues. CDR3: CASSLPQPTGFEKLFF. The CDR3 DNA reads as TGTGCCAGCAGCTTACCTCAACCGACAGGGTTTGAAAAACTGTTTTTT.

J is TRBJ1-5 and V is TRBV19, with D hard to call. Trimming cost V 5 bases and J 10 bases, with 3 bases left between them. The CDR3 is 9 residues long. Germline V gene data show CDR1 as LNHDA and CDR2 as SQIVND (reference sequence). CDR3 sequence reads: CASSPPQHF. The CDR3 nucleotides are TGTGCCAGTAGTCCACCCCAGCATTTT.

This chain uses TRBV5-1 with TRBJ2-7, with 9 nucleotides matching TRBD1. The junction had 8 bases not matched to a gene; V was cut back by 4 bases and J by 3 bases. The CDR3 runs to 15 residues. Germline CDR1 is SGHRS and CDR2 is YFSETQ. For the CDR3, the DNA is TGCGCCAGCAGCCTCGGGTTGACAGGGGGCTACGAGCAGTACTTC. As protein: CASSLGLTGGYEQYF.

The chain couples TRBV6-6 to TRBJ1-1, with D maybe TRBD1 (5 bases). Trimming took 0 bases from V and 5 from J, leaving 10 bases between them. Germline assignment: CDR1 MNHNY and CDR2 SVGAGI (reference sequence). The CDR3 contains 14 residues. CDR3 coding DNA: TGTGCCAGCAGTTACTCTCGGGGGGAAACTGAAGCTTTCTTT. Translated: CASSYSRGETEAFF.

J is TRBJ2-5 and V is TRBV4-3; 9 bases map to TRBD2. The CDR3 contains 15 residues. From germline, CDR1 is LGHNA and CDR2 YSLEER. V shed 2 bases, J shed 2 bases, and the junction held 3 bases outside the gene matches. The chain's CDR3 is CASSQRLAAQETQYF. In DNA, the CDR3 is TGCGCCAGCAGCCAAAGACTAGCGGCTCAAGAGACCCAGTACTTC.

This chain links TRBV19 with TRBJ1-1; 9 bases agree with TRBD1. J gave up 5 bases and V 4 bases, and 8 bases lay outside the gene matches. The CDR3 length is 15 residues. Germline lookup yields CDR1 LNHDA and CDR2 SQIVND (reference sequence). The CDR3 here is CASSNRQGVGTEAFF. The DNA of the CDR3 is TGTGCCAGTAGTAACCGACAGGGGGTGGGTACTGAAGCTTTCTTT.

The chain combines TRBV7-6 with TRBJ2-5; 9 nucleotides align to TRBD1. From germline, CDR1 is SGHVS and CDR2 FNYEAQ. This CDR3 spans 15 amino acids. V was clipped by 0 bases and J by 5 bases; unmatched bases: 4. CDR3 DNA sequence: TGTGCCAGCAGCTTAGCGAACAGGGGGCGGGAGACCCAGTACTTC. Amino acids: CASSLANRGRETQYF. The full variable domain, its missing parts supplied by reference TRBV7-6 and TRBJ2-5, is GAGVSQSPRYKVTKRGQDVALRCDPISGHVSLYWYRQALGQGPEFLTYFNYEAQQDKSGLPNDRFSAERPEGSISTLTIQRTEQRDSAMYRCASSLANRGRETQYFGPGTRLLVL.

This chain joins TRBV7-2 and TRBJ1-2; possibly TRBD1 for D (5 bases). The V gene lost 5 bases and the J gene lost 4 bases, with 14 bases spanning the gap. This CDR3 contains 14 residues. Germline V gives CDR1 SGHTA, CDR2 FQGNSA. CDR3 nucleotide sequence: TGTGCCAGCAGCCAAGGGGCAAACTTCTATGGCTACACCTTC. Protein product: CASSQGANFYGYTF.

The chain uses TRBV29-1 and TRBJ1-2; TRBD1 aligns across 7 bases. Germline CDR1 is SQVTM and CDR2 is ANQGSEA. V was pared by 4 bases and J by 0 bases, with 5 bases of the junction left unmatched. This CDR3 is built from 14 residues. DNA for the CDR3: TGCAGCGTTGGAGGGGACAGCACTAACTATGGCTACACCTTC. Its protein product is CSVGGDSTNYGYTF. Full variable domain (missing parts from reference TRBV29-1 and TRBJ1-2): SAVISQKPSRDICQRGTSLTIQCQVDSQVTMMFWYRQQPGQSLTLIATANQGSEATYESGFVIDKFPISRPNLTFSTLTVSNMSPEDSSIYLCSVGGDSTNYGYTFGSGTRLTVV.

For the CDR3, the DNA is TGTGCCAGCAGGGCCCGGACAGCTTGGGACAATGAGCAGTTCTTC. Translating gives CASRARTAWDNEQFF. The chain recombines TRBV6-1 with TRBJ2-1, with a weak D call TRBD1 (6 bases). V was cut by 6 bases and J by 5 bases, with 17 bases left in between. The CDR3 loop spans 15 amino acids. From germline, CDR1 is MNHNS and CDR2 SASEGT.

The CDR3 reads CASRARGRGTGELFF. In DNA form, the CDR3 reads TGTGCCAGTAGGGCTAGAGGGAGGGGGACCGGGGAGCTGTTTTTT. This chain uses TRBV19 with TRBJ2-2, with D maybe TRBD2 (7 bases). The CDR3 extends over 15 amino acids. Deletions cut 6 bases from V and 5 bases from J, with 16 bases between. CDR1 LNHDA and CDR2 SQIVND come from the germline V gene (reference sequence).

The chain employs TRBV15 and TRBJ2-7, with D possibly being TRBD2 (6 bases). The germline gives CDR1 LNHNV, CDR2 YYDKDF (reference sequence). The V gene lost 1 base and the J gene lost 6 bases, with 19 bases spanning the gap. The CDR3 length is 16 residues. The CDR3 DNA reads as TGTGCCACCAGCAGAGGTAGTTTGGGGGGTAGGCGCGAGCAGTACTTC. This codes for CATSRGSLGGRREQYF. Supplemented by reference TRBV15 and TRBJ2-7, the full variable domain reads DAMVIQNPRYQVTQFGKPVTLSCSQTLNHNVMYWYQQKSSQAPKLLFHYYDKDFNNEADTPDNFQSRRPNTSFCFLDIRSPGLGDTAMYLCATSRGSLGGRREQYFGPGTRLTVT.

The genes are TRBV10-3 and TRBJ1-6; D might be TRBD1 (5 bases). Looked up from germline, CDR1 is ENHRY and CDR2 is SYGVKD. Trimming shortened V by 9 bases and J by 6 bases, and 15 bases separated the two germline ends. This CDR3 is 14 amino acids long. The CDR3 is CAISVTDSNSPLHF. As DNA, the CDR3 is TGTGCCATATCGGTGACAGATTCTAATTCACCCCTCCACTTT.

This clone was counted only a few times. This chain links TRBV7-8 with TRBJ1-2; no clear D gene. The V gene's germline CDR1 is SGHVS and CDR2 FQNEAQ. This CDR3 has 14 amino acids. V lost 2 bases to trimming and J lost 1 base, with 8 bases between them. CDR3 coding DNA: TGTGCCAGCAGCTTATCCCCCGGTAACTATGGCTACACCTTC. It translates to CASSLSPGNYGYTF.

This chain connects TRBV9 to TRBJ2-3, with 12 positions matching TRBD1. Germline values: CDR1 SGDLS, CDR2 YYNGEE. Trimming at V came to 0 bases and at J to 1 base, leaving 0 bases not matched to a gene. The CDR3 runs 16 residues. CDR3 DNA: TGTGCCAGCAGCGTAGGGGACAGGGGGCGCACAGATACGCAGTATTTT. Translating it yields CASSVGDRGRTDTQYF.

This clone turned up a few times. The chain couples TRBV28 to TRBJ1-1; D gene ambiguous. V lost 2 bases to trimming and J lost 2 bases, with 15 bases between them. Per germline, CDR1 MDHEN and CDR2 SYDVKM. The length of the CDR3 is 16 residues. The DNA of the CDR3 is TGTGCCAGCAGTTTAGGCAGAACCAAAATAAACACTGAAGCTTTCTTT. Translation gives CASSLGRTKINTEAFF. Together with reference TRBV28 and TRBJ1-1, the CDR3 gives the full variable domain: DVKVTQSSRYLVKRTGEKVFLECVQDMDHENMFWYRQDPGLGLRLIYFSYDVKMKEKGDIPEGYSVSREKKERFSLILESASTNQTSMYLCASSLGRTKINTEAFFGQGTRLTVV.

This clone has a count of ten or more. This rearrangement joins TRBV2 to TRBJ2-7; the match to TRBD2 covers 11 bases. The CDR3 sequence is 15 residues long. Germline CDR1 and CDR2: SNHLY and FYNNEI. The J segment lost 3 bases and the V segment lost 4 bases, leaving 5 bases of the junction unmatched. CDR3 loop: CASSVSSGGNYEQYF. The CDR3 DNA follows: TGTGCCAGCAGTGTCTCTAGCGGGGGGAACTACGAGCAGTACTTC. The full variable domain, in which reference TRBV2 and TRBJ2-7 provide the parts outside the CDR3, is EPEVTQTPSHQVTQMGQEVILRCVPISNHLYFYWYRQILGQKVEFLVSFYNNEISEKSEIFDDQFSVERPDGSNFTLKIRSTKLEDSAMYFCASSVSSGGNYEQYFGPGTRLTVT.

V and J are TRBV5-5 and TRBJ2-3; D is perhaps TRBD2 (6 bases). CDR1 and CDR2 (germline): SGHKS, YYEKEE (reference sequence). CDR3 length: 19 amino acids. V was trimmed by 4 bases and J by 1 base, leaving 25 bases between them. The CDR3 protein is CASSTSLSGAGGGTDTQYF. The CDR3 bases are TGTGCCAGCAGCACAAGCCTTAGTGGAGCGGGTGGTGGCACAGATACGCAGTATTTT.

The chain links TRBV6-5 to TRBJ2-7, with D possibly matching TRBD1 (6 bases). The germline CDR1 and CDR2 sequences are MNHEY and SVGAGI. This CDR3 is 16 amino acids long. With 2 bases removed from V and 7 bases from J, the gap between germline ends came to 21 bases. The CDR3 DNA is TGTGCCAGCAGTTACACGGGGACAATACCGCAACGGGAGCAGTACTTC. Protein sequence: CASSYTGTIPQREQYF.

Only a few counts were recorded for this clone. This chain links TRBV7-9 with TRBJ2-5, with D possibly being TRBD2 (5 bases). CDR1 is SEHNR, CDR2 FQNEAQ, per germline (reference sequence). Trimming left V 1 base short and J 0 bases short, with 9 bases between. The CDR3 has 15 residues. CDR3 in DNA: TGTGCCAGCAGCTTAGGGCCGGGATACCAAGAGACCCAGTACTTC. This sequence encodes CASSLGPGYQETQYF.

This sequence joins TRBV19 and TRBJ2-7; 9 positions agree with TRBD1. The V gene end was trimmed by 5 bases and the J gene end by 4 bases; junction bases not matched to a gene: 6. Germline V CDR1 and CDR2: LNHDA, SQIVND (reference sequence). The CDR3 spans 14 residues. The CDR3 coding sequence is TGTGCCAGTAGTGGAGGACAGGGGTTATACGAGCAGTACTTC. Its protein product is CASSGGQGLYEQYF. The full variable domain, its missing parts supplied by reference TRBV19 and TRBJ2-7, is DGGITQSPKYLFRKEGQNVTLSCEQNLNHDAMYWYRQDPGQGLRLIYYSQIVNDFQKGDIAEGYSVSREKKESFPLTVTSAQKNPTAFYLCASSGGQGLYEQYFGPGTRLTVT.

The rearrangement joins TRBV19 to TRBJ2-2, with a weak D call TRBD2 (8 bases). Looked up from germline, CDR1 is LNHDA and CDR2 is SQIVND (reference sequence). The CDR3 totals 15 residues. The ends were cut back, 8 bases at V and 6 bases at J, with 19 bases in the middle. The CDR3 coding sequence is TGTGCCAGTGGACTAGCAGGGGGTTTCTCCGGGGAGCTGTTTTTT. Its protein product is CASGLAGGFSGELFF.

The table lists this clone with a count of one. V gene TRBV7-2 combines with J gene TRBJ1-1; D perhaps matches TRBD1 (5 bases). With 0 bases removed from V and 3 bases from J, the gap between germline ends came to 8 bases. CDR3 length: 14 amino acids. Germline lookup yields CDR1 SGHTA and CDR2 FQGNSA. This CDR3 reads CASSLARDYTEAFF. The CDR3 DNA reads TGTGCCAGCAGCTTAGCGCGGGACTACACTGAAGCTTTCTTT.

The gene calls are TRBV9 and TRBJ2-2, with D maybe TRBD2 (6 bases). Deletions cut 3 bases from V and 2 bases from J, with 14 bases between. Germline CDR1 and CDR2: SGDLS and YYNGEE. The CDR3 totals 16 residues. CDR3 sequence: CASSAPVGGNTGELFF. Written as DNA, the CDR3 is TGTGCCAGCAGCGCCCCGGTGGGGGGAAACACCGGGGAGCTGTTTTTT.

This clone appeared a single time. V gene TRBV19 combines with J gene TRBJ1-1; 7 bases fit TRBD1. The CDR3 contains 15 residues. The germline V gene encodes CDR1 LNHDA and CDR2 SQIVND (reference sequence). V dropped 6 bases and J dropped 0; count of bases not matched to a gene: 7. DNA for the CDR3: TGTGCCAGTAGGACCGGGACAGCCTTGAACACTGAAGCTTTCTTT. It specifies CASRTGTALNTEAFF.

This chain connects TRBV9 to TRBJ1-5; 8 bases are a match to TRBD1. This CDR3 is 15 amino acids long. Germline trimming cut 4 bases from V and 1 base from J; bases unmatched to any gene: 4. Per the germline V gene, CDR1 is SGDLS and CDR2 is YYNGEE. CDR3 in amino acids: CASSPTGDSNQPQHF. CDR3 DNA sequence: TGTGCCAGCAGCCCGACAGGGGACAGCAATCAGCCCCAGCATTTT. The whole variable domain, filled in from reference TRBV9 and TRBJ1-5, reads DSGVTQTPKHLITATGQRVTLRCSPRSGDLSVYWYQQSLDQGLQFLIQYYNGEERAKGNILERFSAQQFPDLHSELNLSSLELGDSALYFCASSPTGDSNQPQHFGDGTRLSIL.

This chain joins TRBV6-6 and TRBJ1-2, with D unresolved. Per germline, CDR1 MNHNY and CDR2 SVGAGI (reference sequence). Trimming pared 2 bases from V and 7 bases from J, leaving 11 bases between. The CDR3 is 13 amino acids. The CDR3 loop reads CASSYGLFRGYTF. In DNA form, the CDR3 reads TGTGCCAGCAGTTACGGGCTATTTCGTGGCTACACCTTC.

The V call is TRBV7-8, the J call TRBJ1-2, with TRBD1 identical over 7 bases. Germline V gene data show CDR1 as SGHVS and CDR2 as FQNEAQ. J was trimmed by 4 bases and V by 5 bases; bases with no gene match: 16. This CDR3 region has 17 residues. This CDR3 reads CASSVSNLRGKGYGYTF. CDR3 nucleotides: TGTGCCAGCAGCGTCTCCAACCTCAGGGGGAAGGGCTATGGCTACACCTTC.

This chain uses TRBV4-1 with TRBJ2-1; 7 bases line up with TRBD2. Germline CDR1 is MGHRA and CDR2 is YSYEKL. With V trimmed by 0 bases and J by 4 bases, 9 bases remained unmatched. The CDR3 extends over 17 amino acids. The CDR3 protein is CASSQDSTAGKYNEQFF. In DNA, the CDR3 is TGCGCCAGCAGCCAAGATTCGACAGCGGGGAAGTACAATGAGCAGTTCTTC.

This clone came up a few times. The rearrangement joins TRBV2 to TRBJ2-5; TRBD2 might be the D (5 bases). The CDR3 covers 13 residues. Trimming left V 11 bases short and J 4 bases short, with 17 bases between. The germline V gene has CDR1 SNHLY and CDR2 FYNNEI. The CDR3 DNA sequence: TGTGCCCATTCCCCCGGAGGTCGAGAGACCCAGTACTTC. The encoded protein is CAHSPGGRETQYF.

This chain links TRBV28 with TRBJ2-2; the D gene is possibly TRBD1 (5 bases). The CDR3 runs 19 residues. V lost 4 bases, J lost 3 bases, and 24 bases lay in between. The germline gives CDR1 MDHEN, CDR2 SYDVKM. The CDR3 here is CASSSKRFDPGSHTGELFF. CDR3 coding DNA: TGTGCCAGCAGTTCCAAAAGGTTCGACCCAGGGTCTCACACCGGGGAGCTGTTTTTT.